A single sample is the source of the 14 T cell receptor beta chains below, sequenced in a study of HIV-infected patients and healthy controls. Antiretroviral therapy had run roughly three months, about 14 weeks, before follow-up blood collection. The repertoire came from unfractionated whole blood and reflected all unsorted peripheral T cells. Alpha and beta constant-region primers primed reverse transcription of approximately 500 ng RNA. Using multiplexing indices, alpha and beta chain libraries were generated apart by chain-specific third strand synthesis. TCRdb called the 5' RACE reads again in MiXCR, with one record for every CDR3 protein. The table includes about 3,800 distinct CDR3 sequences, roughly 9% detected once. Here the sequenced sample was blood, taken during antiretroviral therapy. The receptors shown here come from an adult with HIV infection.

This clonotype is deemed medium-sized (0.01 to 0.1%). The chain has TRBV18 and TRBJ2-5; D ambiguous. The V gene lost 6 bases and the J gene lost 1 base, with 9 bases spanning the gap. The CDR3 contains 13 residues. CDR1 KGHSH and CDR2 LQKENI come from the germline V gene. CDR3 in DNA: TGTGCCAGCTCCACCGGGTTCCAAGAGACCCAGTACTTC. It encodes CASSTGFQETQYF.

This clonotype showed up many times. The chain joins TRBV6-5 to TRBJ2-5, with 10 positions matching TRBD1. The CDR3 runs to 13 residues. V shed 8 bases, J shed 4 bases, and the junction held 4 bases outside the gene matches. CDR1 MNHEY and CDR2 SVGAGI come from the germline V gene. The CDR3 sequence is CASGRDRGETQYF. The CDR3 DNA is TGTGCCAGCGGCCGGGACAGGGGAGAGACCCAGTACTTC.

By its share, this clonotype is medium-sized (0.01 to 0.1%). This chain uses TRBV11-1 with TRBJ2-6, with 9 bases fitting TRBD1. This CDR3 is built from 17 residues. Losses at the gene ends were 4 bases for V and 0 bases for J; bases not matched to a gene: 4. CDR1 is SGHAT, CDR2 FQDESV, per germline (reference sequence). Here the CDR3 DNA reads TGTGCCAGCAGCTCATGGGACAGGGCCTCTGGGGCCAACGTCCTGACTTTC. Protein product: CASSSWDRASGANVLTF.

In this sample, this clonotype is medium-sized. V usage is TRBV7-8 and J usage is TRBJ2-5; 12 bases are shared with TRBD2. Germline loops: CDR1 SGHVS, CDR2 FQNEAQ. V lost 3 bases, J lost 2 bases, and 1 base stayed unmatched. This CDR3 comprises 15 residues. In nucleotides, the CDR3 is TGTGCCAGCAGCTTTCTAGCGGGGGGGCAAGAGACCCAGTACTTC. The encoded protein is CASSFLAGGQETQYF. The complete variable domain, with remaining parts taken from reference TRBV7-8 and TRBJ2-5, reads GAGVSQSPRYKVAKRGQDVALRCDPISGHVSLFWYQQALGQGPEFLTYFQNEAQLDKSGLPSDRFFAERPEGSVSTLKIQRTQQEDSAVYLCASSFLAGGQETQYFGPGTRLLVL.

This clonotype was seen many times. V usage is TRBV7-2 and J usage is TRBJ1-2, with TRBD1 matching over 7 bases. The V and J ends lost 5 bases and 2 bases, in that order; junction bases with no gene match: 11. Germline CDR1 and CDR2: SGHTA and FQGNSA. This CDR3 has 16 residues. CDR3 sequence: CASSHLPPGGNYGYTF. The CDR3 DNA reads TGTGCCAGCAGCCACCTCCCACCAGGGGGGAACTATGGCTACACCTTC. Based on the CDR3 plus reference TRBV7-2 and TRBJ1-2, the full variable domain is GAGVSQSPSNKVTEKGKDVELRCDPISGHTALYWYRQSLGQGLEFLIYFQGNSAPDKSGLPSDRFSAERTGGSVSTLTIQRTQQEDSAVYLCASSHLPPGGNYGYTFGSGTRLTVV.

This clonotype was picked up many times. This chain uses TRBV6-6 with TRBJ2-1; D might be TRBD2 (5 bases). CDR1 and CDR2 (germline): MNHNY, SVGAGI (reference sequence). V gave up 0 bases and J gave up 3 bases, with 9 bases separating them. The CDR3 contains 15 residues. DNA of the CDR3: TGTGCCAGCAGTTACTCAACGGGGAGCTACAATGAGCAGTTCTTC. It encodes CASSYSTGSYNEQFF.

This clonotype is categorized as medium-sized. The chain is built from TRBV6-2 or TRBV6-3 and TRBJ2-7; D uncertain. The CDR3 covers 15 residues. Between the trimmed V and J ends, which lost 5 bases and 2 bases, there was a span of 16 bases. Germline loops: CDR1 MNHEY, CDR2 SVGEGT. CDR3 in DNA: TGTGCCAGCAGTAATAGGGAAAAACCCCCCTACGAGCAGTACGTC. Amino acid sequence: CASSNREKPPYEQYV.

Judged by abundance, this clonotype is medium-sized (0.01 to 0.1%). CDR3 in amino acids: CASSQVGRGRFNEQFF. In DNA, the CDR3 is TGCGCCAGCAGCCAAGTAGGCAGGGGGCGCTTCAATGAGCAGTTCTTC. V is TRBV4-1 and J is TRBJ2-1, with 8 bases that match TRBD1. Germline V lookup: CDR1 MGHRA, CDR2 YSYEKL. V trimming: 1 base; J trimming: 6 bases; junction bases outside the gene matches: 8. This CDR3 contains 16 residues.

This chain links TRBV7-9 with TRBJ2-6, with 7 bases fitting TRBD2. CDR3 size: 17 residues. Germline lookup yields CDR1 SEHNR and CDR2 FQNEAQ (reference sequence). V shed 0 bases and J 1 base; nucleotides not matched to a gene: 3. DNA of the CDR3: TGTGCCAGCAGCTTAGCGGGAGGGCCGTCTGGGGCCAACGTCCTGACTTTC. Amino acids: CASSLAGGPSGANVLTF.

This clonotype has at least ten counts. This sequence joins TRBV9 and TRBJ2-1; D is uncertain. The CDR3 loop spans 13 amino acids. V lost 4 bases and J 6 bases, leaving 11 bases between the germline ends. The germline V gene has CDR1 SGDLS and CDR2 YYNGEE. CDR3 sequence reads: CASSPSPGNEQFF. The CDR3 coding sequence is TGTGCCAGCAGCCCAAGCCCGGGCAATGAGCAGTTCTTC.

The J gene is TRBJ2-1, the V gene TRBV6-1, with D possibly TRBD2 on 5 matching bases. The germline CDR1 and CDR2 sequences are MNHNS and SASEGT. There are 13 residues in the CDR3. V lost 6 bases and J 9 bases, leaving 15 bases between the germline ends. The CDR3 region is CASRDSARGEQFF. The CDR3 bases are TGTGCCAGCAGGGACTCAGCTCGGGGTGAGCAGTTCTTC.

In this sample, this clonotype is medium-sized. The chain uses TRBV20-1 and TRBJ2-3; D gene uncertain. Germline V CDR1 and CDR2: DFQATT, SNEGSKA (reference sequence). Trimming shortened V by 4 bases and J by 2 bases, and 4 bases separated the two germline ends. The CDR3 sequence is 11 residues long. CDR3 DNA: TGCAGTGCTACACACACAGATACGCAGTATTTT. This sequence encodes CSATHTDTQYF.

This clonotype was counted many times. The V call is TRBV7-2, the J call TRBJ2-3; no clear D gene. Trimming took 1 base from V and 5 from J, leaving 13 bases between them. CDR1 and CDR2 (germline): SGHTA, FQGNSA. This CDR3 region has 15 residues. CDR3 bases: TGTGCCAGCAGCTTAGTTCCTTCTATTAGAGATACGCAGTATTTT. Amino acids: CASSLVPSIRDTQYF.

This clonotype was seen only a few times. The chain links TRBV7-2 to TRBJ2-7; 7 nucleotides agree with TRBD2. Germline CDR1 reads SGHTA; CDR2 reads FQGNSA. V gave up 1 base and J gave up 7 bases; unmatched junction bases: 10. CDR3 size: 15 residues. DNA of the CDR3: TGTGCCAGCAGCTTAGAAAGCGGGGTCCGGCGGGAGCAGTACTTC. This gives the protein CASSLESGVRREQYF.